The 24 T cell receptor beta chains given below trace back to one sample, sequenced in a study of blood T cell repertoires in COVID-19. Using immunoSEQ multiplex PCR, the repertoire was profiled, and TCRdb retains in-frame clones only, with some absent. The sample has around 73,000 clones, roughly four fifths seen once. The sequenced material came from peripheral blood. These receptors originate from a woman in her sixties or seventies with acute or convalescent COVID-19.

V and J are TRBV18 and TRBJ2-1; the D gene is possibly TRBD1 (7 bases). CDR3 size: 14 residues. The V gene's germline CDR1 is KGHSH and CDR2 LQKENI. With 6 bases removed from V and 5 bases from J, the gap between germline ends came to 14 bases. CDR3 loop: CASSQQGRNNEQFF. The CDR3 DNA reads as TGTGCCAGCTCCCAACAGGGGAGGAACAATGAGCAGTTCTTC.

The CDR3 here is CASSRRRDRGSYEQYF. The CDR3 nucleotides read TGTGCCAGCAGCAGACGCCGGGACAGGGGATCCTACGAGCAGTACTTC. The chain recombines TRBV7-9 with TRBJ2-7; 10 bases agree with TRBD1. V shed 5 bases and J 1 base; nucleotides not matched to a gene: 8. CDR1 and CDR2 from the germline V gene are SEHNR and FQNEAQ (reference sequence). The CDR3 has 16 residues.

V is TRBV7-9 and J is TRBJ1-5; 9 positions match TRBD1. Germline assignment: CDR1 SEHNR and CDR2 FQNEAQ (reference sequence). The CDR3 runs 17 residues. The V gene end was trimmed by 4 bases and the J gene end by 7 bases; junction bases not matched to a gene: 14. The CDR3 region has the DNA TGTGCCAGCAGCTCAGGACACGGGACAGGGTATGAACAGCCCCAGCATTTT. Protein sequence: CASSSGHGTGYEQPQHF.

This clone was seen once. The V gene is TRBV28, the J gene TRBJ1-2, with D tentatively TRBD1 (5 bases). The CDR3 spans 15 residues. V shed 5 bases and J shed 4 bases, with 17 bases lying between them. Per germline, CDR1 MDHEN and CDR2 SYDVKM. The CDR3 DNA follows: TGTGCCAGCAGTAGTCGACAGCTAAATTTCTATGGCTACACCTTC. Translated: CASSSRQLNFYGYTF.

The rearrangement uses TRBV4-1 and TRBJ2-3; the match to TRBD2 covers 9 bases. CDR1 is MGHRA, CDR2 YSYEKL, per germline. This CDR3 region has 18 residues. With 10 bases clipped from V and 3 bases from J, the junction kept 20 bases outside the gene matches. The CDR3 DNA reads TGCGCCACCACGCCTGGGATAGCGGGAGTTTCTTCGACAGATACGCAGTATTTT. This translates into CATTPGIAGVSSTDTQYF.

This clone appeared a single time. The chain combines TRBV27 with TRBJ2-7; 7 nucleotides match TRBD1. The CDR3 runs to 13 residues. V gave up 6 bases and J gave up 4 bases; unmatched junction bases: 6. Germline assignment: CDR1 MNHEY and CDR2 SMNVEV (reference sequence). The CDR3 loop is CASSRLQGYEQYF. The CDR3 region has the DNA TGTGCCAGCAGCCGCCTACAGGGGTACGAGCAGTACTTC.

CDR3 DNA sequence: TGTGCTAGTGGTTTCGGACTAGCGGGGTACAATGAGCAGTTCTTC. The encoded protein is CASGFGLAGYNEQFF. V and J are TRBV12-5 and TRBJ2-1, with 12 bases aligning to TRBD2. This CDR3 is built from 15 residues. From germline, CDR1 is LGHNT and CDR2 FRNRAP. V lost 3 bases to trimming and J lost 4 bases; unmatched junction nucleotides: 1.

The chain has TRBV11-2 and TRBJ2-7; 8 bases are shared with TRBD2. CDR1 SGHAT and CDR2 FQNNGV come from the germline V gene. The CDR3 has 17 amino acids. V was pared by 5 bases and J by 2 bases, with 14 bases of the junction left unmatched. The CDR3 region has the DNA TGTGCCAGCAGCCTAGGGTCGGTCGAGCGGGGGACCTACGAGCAGTACTTC. The encoded protein is CASSLGSVERGTYEQYF.

V and J are TRBV27 and TRBJ2-7, with 9 bases fitting TRBD2. V lost 5 bases to trimming and J lost 6 bases; unmatched junction nucleotides: 11. The CDR3 has 15 amino acids. In germline, CDR1 is MNHEY, CDR2 SMNVEV (reference sequence). CDR3 nucleotides: TGTGCCAGCAGTCCCCGGGTAGCGGGAGTTTCCGAGCAGTACTTC. This sequence encodes CASSPRVAGVSEQYF.

The rearrangement links TRBV7-2 to TRBJ2-7, with TRBD1 matching over 9 bases. Germline V gene lookup returns CDR1 SGHTA and CDR2 FQGNSA. This CDR3 spans 14 amino acids. After removal of 5 bases from V and 3 bases from J, the junction contained 5 bases not matched to a gene. CDR3 DNA sequence: TGTGCCAGCAGCCTTGGACAGGGGAACTACGAGCAGTACTTC. Translated: CASSLGQGNYEQYF.

This chain links TRBV20-1 with TRBJ2-1; tentatively, D is TRBD2 (6 bases). The CDR3 totals 11 residues. Trimming took 3 bases from V and 15 from J, leaving 15 bases between them. Germline CDR1 reads DFQATT; CDR2 reads SNEGSKA (reference sequence). The CDR3 is CSARGPSGLFF. CDR3 coding DNA: TGCAGTGCTAGGGGGCCCAGCGGGCTGTTCTTC.

A single count supports this clone. This chain joins TRBV24-1 and TRBJ1-2; D gene ambiguous. This CDR3 comprises 13 residues. CDR1 is KGHDR, CDR2 SFDVKD, per germline. The V and J ends lost 2 bases and 4 bases respectively, with 7 bases between them. The CDR3 sequence: CATSDWGGYGYTF. As DNA, the CDR3 is TGTGCCACCAGTGATTGGGGAGGCTATGGCTACACCTTC.

The chain recombines TRBV19 with TRBJ2-7; tentative D call: TRBD2 (5 bases). The CDR3 runs 14 residues. In germline, CDR1 is LNHDA, CDR2 SQIVND (reference sequence). V was shortened by 1 base and J by 6 bases, with 13 bases between the two germline ends. Here the CDR3 reads CASSIGRREGEQYF. The CDR3 region has the DNA TGTGCCAGTAGTATAGGAAGACGAGAGGGCGAGCAGTACTTC.

The chain carries TRBV7-3 and TRBJ1-1, with D unclear. Trimming took off 2 bases at V and 0 bases at J, with 13 bases between the two ends. This CDR3 comprises 16 residues. The germline gives CDR1 SGHTA, CDR2 FQGTGA. In DNA form, the CDR3 reads TGTGCCAGCAGCTTACAGGCCAGTCGATTGAACACTGAAGCTTTCTTT. Residues: CASSLQASRLNTEAFF. Looking up the rest from reference TRBV7-3 and TRBJ1-1 gives the full variable domain: GAGVSQTPSNKVTEKGKYVELRCDPISGHTALYWYRQSLGQGPEFLIYFQGTGAADDSGLPNDRFFAVRPEGSVSTLKIQRTERGDSAVYLCASSLQASRLNTEAFFGQGTRLTVV.

V and J are TRBV6-5 and TRBJ2-5; the D gene is possibly TRBD2 (6 bases). CDR1 is MNHEY and CDR2 is SVGAGI in the germline V gene. V was shortened by 3 bases and J by 5 bases, with 7 bases between the two germline ends. The CDR3 has 12 residues. CDR3 bases: TGTGCCAGCAGTTATGCGGGGGAGACCCAGTACTTC. Translation: CASSYAGETQYF.

Written as DNA, the CDR3 is TGTGCTAGTGGTTTGCAGGGTTTGTTGGACACCGGGGAGCTGTTTTTT. Translating gives CASGLQGLLDTGELFF. The rearrangement uses TRBV12-5 and TRBJ2-2, with D perhaps TRBD1 (5 bases). Germline CDR1 reads LGHNT; CDR2 reads FRNRAP. The CDR3 length is 16 residues. V was clipped by 2 bases and J by 3 bases, with 13 bases between them.

This chain connects TRBV6-5 to TRBJ1-4; the match to TRBD1 covers 7 bases. The germline CDR1 and CDR2 sequences are MNHEY and SVGAGI. V dropped 4 bases and J dropped 1; count of bases not matched to a gene: 3. This CDR3 spans 15 amino acids. The DNA for the CDR3 is TGTGCCAGCAGTTCCTACAGGGGAACTAATGAAAAACTGTTTTTT. Its protein is CASSSYRGTNEKLFF.

CDR3 protein: CSASMAGKFTEAFF. CDR3 nucleotide sequence: TGCAGTGCTAGTATGGCAGGGAAGTTCACTGAAGCTTTCTTT. This chain joins TRBV20-1 and TRBJ1-1, with D possibly being TRBD1 (5 bases). The CDR3 is 14 residues long. The germline CDR1 and CDR2 sequences are DFQATT and SNEGSKA (reference sequence). V shed 3 bases and J shed 4 bases, with 15 bases lying between them.

This chain joins TRBV9 and TRBJ1-3, with D possibly matching TRBD1 (6 bases). The CDR3 has 16 amino acids. Germline assignment: CDR1 SGDLS and CDR2 YYNGEE. Trimming removed 4 bases at V and 1 base at J, with 15 bases between. This CDR3 is CASSTNRVRSGNTIYF. CDR3 in DNA: TGTGCCAGCAGCACTAACAGGGTTAGGTCTGGAAACACCATATATTTT.

This chain joins TRBV24-1 and TRBJ1-5; D is unclear. The CDR3 covers 14 residues. V was shortened by 1 base and J by 5 bases, with 8 bases between the two germline ends. Germline V gives CDR1 KGHDR, CDR2 SFDVKD. The CDR3 loop is CATSDFLKDQPQHF. CDR3 bases: TGTGCCACCAGTGATTTCCTAAAAGATCAGCCCCAGCATTTT.

The CDR3 reads CASTNGDSYNEQFF. CDR3 DNA sequence: TGTGCCAGCACCAACGGGGACAGTTACAATGAGCAGTTCTTC. The V gene is TRBV27, the J gene TRBJ2-1; TRBD1 matches 7 bases. Unmatched junction bases numbered 7, after V lost 7 bases and J lost 4 bases. Germline assignment: CDR1 MNHEY and CDR2 SMNVEV (reference sequence). CDR3 size: 14 residues.

The gene calls are TRBV27 and TRBJ1-2; 9 bases are a match to TRBD1. The CDR3 covers 15 residues. V shed 6 bases and J 0 bases; nucleotides not matched to a gene: 5. The V gene's germline CDR1 is MNHEY and CDR2 SMNVEV (reference sequence). CDR3 sequence (DNA): TGTGCCAGCAGGCTACAGGGGGCTCCTAACTATGGCTACACCTTC. Amino acids: CASRLQGAPNYGYTF.

V gene TRBV5-8 combines with J gene TRBJ2-7; D is undetermined. V was shortened by 0 bases and J by 2 bases, with 12 bases between the two germline ends. Germline V gives CDR1 SGHTS, CDR2 YDEGEE. The CDR3 loop spans 15 amino acids. The CDR3 here is CASSLGGVRTYEQYF. In DNA form, the CDR3 reads TGTGCCAGCAGCTTGGGTGGTGTCAGGACCTACGAGCAGTACTTC.

V usage is TRBV12-3 or TRBV12-4 and J usage is TRBJ1-5, with D possibly TRBD1 on 5 matching bases. This CDR3 is built from 13 residues. Trimming pared 4 bases from V and 7 bases from J, leaving 11 bases between. The CDR3 is CASSYQGYQPQHF. The DNA of the CDR3 is TGTGCCAGCAGTTACCAGGGTTACCAGCCCCAGCATTTT.